This T cell receptor beta chain was profiled in a study of graft-versus-host responses after intestinal transplantation. About the study: All recipients were given anti-thymocyte globulin induction, and tacrolimus and steroids were then administered for three to four years. General study results and limits: The recipient marrow held GvH clones, and some of them showed up first in ileum or blood. The study associated peak circulating GvH clone levels with early post-transplant HvG declines. High graft-versus-host to host-versus-graft clonal ratios were seen in allografts of patients with graft-donor T cell macrochimerism.

The method was immunoSEQ multiplex PCR; TCRdb's version includes in-frame clones alone and lacks a portion of them. The sample shows around 67,000 clones, roughly 84% of them seen only once. For this clone: Its antigen is as yet unknown.

The sequences come from unstimulated CD4+ T cells sorted from spleen or lymph node cells, collected before transplant. This receptor was taken from a human donor who was the organ donor for an intestinal transplant.

CDR3 sequence: CASSLVAGDTDTQYF. CDR3 DNA: TGCGCCAGCAGCTTGGTGGCGGGAGACACAGATACGCAGTATTTT. J is TRBJ2-3 and V is TRBV5-1, with TRBD2 matching 7 bases. The V and J ends lost 0 bases and 2 bases, in that order; junction bases with no gene match: 3. This CDR3 has 15 amino acids. Germline CDR1 and CDR2: SGHRS and YFSETQ.